These 10 T cell receptor beta chains were sequenced from one sample in a study of shared clonotypes between healthy human individuals (dated by TCRdb to between 2020 and 2021). The method behind the library was the immunoSEQ multiplex PCR assay. TCRdb re-hosts the immuneACCESS table, in-frame sequences only. Its copies lack some clones; in the studies checked, an unresolved V gene accounts for under half of them, and the cause for the rest is not known. This sample holds roughly 2 million clones; nearly 97% were observed only once. Approximately 0.13% of the sample comes from the top ten. The sample was naive CD4+ T cells sorted from blood. Per the publication, the cell subset or site label means: CD45RA+ positively selected. The receptors here all came from a man younger than 35 in good health.

This chain links TRBV7-2 with TRBJ2-7; D gene unclear. Germline lookup yields CDR1 SGHTA and CDR2 FQGNSA. The V end lost 1 base, the J end lost 1 base, and 8 bases lay between the germline ends. The CDR3 loop spans 14 amino acids. In DNA form, the CDR3 reads TGTGCCAGCAGCTTAGTAGAGCAGTCCTACGAGCAGTACTTC. Its protein is CASSLVEQSYEQYF. The whole variable domain, remainder taken from reference TRBV7-2 and TRBJ2-7, is GAGVSQSPSNKVTEKGKDVELRCDPISGHTALYWYRQSLGQGLEFLIYFQGNSAPDKSGLPSDRFSAERTGGSVSTLTIQRTQQEDSAVYLCASSLVEQSYEQYFGPGTRLTVT.

A remark on this clone: Other nucleotide sequences in the sample specify the same CDR3. The chain joins TRBV9 to TRBJ1-3; tentative D call: TRBD1 (5 bases). Trimming removed 0 bases from V and 4 bases from J, with 11 bases in between. Per the germline V gene, CDR1 is SGDLS and CDR2 is YYNGEE. The CDR3 length is 15 residues. The CDR3 loop reads CASSVAWGSGNTIYF. The DNA of the CDR3 is TGTGCCAGCAGCGTAGCTTGGGGGAGCGGAAACACCATATATTTT.

V gene TRBV6-1 combines with J gene TRBJ2-7, with 11 bases that match TRBD2. The germline V gene encodes CDR1 MNHNS and CDR2 SASEGT. Trimming at V came to 2 bases and at J to 6 bases, leaving 3 bases not matched to a gene. The CDR3 is 14 amino acids. The CDR3 region has the DNA TGTGCCAGCAGTGAACTAGCGGGAGGCACCGAGCAGTACTTC. Translated, it gives CASSELAGGTEQYF.

This rearrangement joins TRBV19 to TRBJ2-3, with D possibly being TRBD2 (6 bases). CDR3 size: 16 residues. Germline assignment: CDR1 LNHDA and CDR2 SQIVND (reference sequence). V lost 1 base to trimming and J lost 2 bases, with 13 bases between them. The CDR3 sequence is CASSIVTGGVTDTQYF. In DNA, the CDR3 is TGTGCCAGTAGTATAGTAACCGGGGGAGTCACAGATACGCAGTATTTT. The variable domain in full, with the rest retrieved from reference TRBV19 and TRBJ2-3, is DGGITQSPKYLFRKEGQNVTLSCEQNLNHDAMYWYRQDPGQGLRLIYYSQIVNDFQKGDIAEGYSVSREKKESFPLTVTSAQKNPTAFYLCASSIVTGGVTDTQYFGPGTRLTVL.

This chain uses TRBV7-6 with TRBJ2-1; 7 nucleotides align to TRBD1. This CDR3 region has 14 residues. Trimming removed 3 bases from V and 5 bases from J; junction bases left unmatched: 4. Germline V gene data show CDR1 as SGHVS and CDR2 as FNYEAQ. The CDR3 coding sequence is TGTGCCAGCAGCTTGACAGGGAACGACAATGAGCAGTTCTTC. It codes for CASSLTGNDNEQFF.

J is TRBJ1-5 and V is TRBV7-8; the D gene is possibly TRBD1 (5 bases). The CDR3 length is 16 residues. Germline V lookup: CDR1 SGHVS, CDR2 FQNEAQ. V was cut by 2 bases and J by 3 bases, with 14 bases left in between. The CDR3 loop is CASSLSAGVVNQPQHF. CDR3 bases: TGTGCCAGCAGCTTATCGGCGGGGGTCGTCAATCAGCCCCAGCATTTT.

On this clone itself: Other DNA variants within this sample encode the same CDR3. This chain links TRBV25-1 with TRBJ2-5, with D possibly being TRBD2 (7 bases). Trimming shortened V by 3 bases and J by 5 bases, and 13 bases separated the two germline ends. From germline, CDR1 is MGHDK and CDR2 SYGVNS. This CDR3 spans 14 amino acids. DNA for the CDR3: TGTGCCAGCAGTGAGTGGGGGGGGCGGGAGACCCAGTACTTC. Its translation is CASSEWGGRETQYF.

The chain recombines TRBV28 with TRBJ2-1, with 8 bases fitting TRBD1. There are 14 residues in the CDR3. CDR1 is MDHEN and CDR2 is SYDVKM in the germline V gene. The trim removed 7 bases at V and 4 bases at J, leaving 6 bases unmatched. The CDR3 region is CASTQGQVYNEQFF. DNA for the CDR3: TGTGCCAGCACCCAGGGACAGGTATACAATGAGCAGTTCTTC.

The chain employs TRBV6-5 and TRBJ1-1, with D uncertain. Trimming cost V 6 bases and J 4 bases, with 12 bases left between them. The CDR3 spans 13 residues. Per germline, CDR1 MNHEY and CDR2 SVGAGI. The CDR3 here is CASRVGLGTEAFF. The CDR3 nucleotides are TGTGCCAGCAGGGTTGGGTTGGGCACTGAAGCTTTCTTT.

The V and J genes are TRBV28 and TRBJ2-7; D is unresolved. V was shortened by 6 bases and J by 0 bases, with 18 bases between the two germline ends. The CDR3 has 16 residues. Germline V gives CDR1 MDHEN, CDR2 SYDVKM. As DNA, the CDR3 is TGTGCCAGCAGCCCAGAGAGCGCGGCGTCCTCCTACGAGCAGTACTTC. Translated: CASSPESAASSYEQYF. Supplemented by reference TRBV28 and TRBJ2-7, the full variable domain reads DVKVTQSSRYLVKRTGEKVFLECVQDMDHENMFWYRQDPGLGLRLIYFSYDVKMKEKGDIPEGYSVSREKKERFSLILESASTNQTSMYLCASSPESAASSYEQYFGPGTRLTVT.